This passage covers 19 T cell receptor beta chains from one sample sequenced in a study of CD8 T cells in ankylosing spondylitis. Study results and limitations: It appeared that ankylosing spondylitis blood was characterized by a TCR beta motif of eight highly homologous variants.

TCRdb re-derived calls from the 5' RACE reads in MiXCR, one entry per CDR3 protein. The table lists about 390,000 distinct CDR3 sequences, approximately 20% of them singletons. Their recognized antigens are unknown. The sample consisted of blood, either unsorted or a sorted T cell fraction (not recorded which). The source is a male donor with ankylosing spondylitis.

This clonotype was observed a handful of times. The chain carries TRBV24-1 and TRBJ2-1, with D possibly matching TRBD2 (6 bases). Looked up from germline, CDR1 is KGHDR and CDR2 is SFDVKD. The CDR3 consists of 19 residues. The V end lost 3 bases, the J end lost 4 bases, and 24 bases lay between the germline ends. The CDR3 nucleotides read TGTGCCACCAGTGATCCTATAGTTGGCGGCGGGACGGCGTACAATGAGCAGTTCTTC. Amino acid sequence: CATSDPIVGGGTAYNEQFF.

J is TRBJ2-1 and V is TRBV10-3; D assignment may be TRBD1 or TRBD2 (7 bases each). The CDR3 is made up of 13 amino acids. CDR1 is ENHRY and CDR2 is SYGVKD in the germline V gene. The ends were cut back, 10 bases at V and 5 bases at J, with 15 bases in the middle. This CDR3 reads CATRQGGDNEQFF. CDR3 in DNA: TGTGCCACACGACAGGGAGGGGACAATGAGCAGTTCTTC.

This chain joins TRBV12-3 or TRBV12-4 and TRBJ2-2; TRBD1 might be the D (6 bases). Deletions cut 3 bases from V and 0 bases from J, with 11 bases between. The CDR3 has 16 residues. DNA for the CDR3: TGTGCCAGCAGTTTCAGGGGACCTTCGAACACCGGGGAGCTGTTTTTT. Translated: CASSFRGPSNTGELFF.

The chain couples TRBV25-1 to TRBJ2-5; TRBD2 matches at 7 bases. V lost 2 bases to trimming and J lost 3 bases; unmatched junction nucleotides: 3. Germline V CDR1 and CDR2: MGHDK, SYGVNS. The CDR3 contains 14 residues. The CDR3 DNA sequence: TGTGCCAGCAGTGAAGGCCTAGCGGAAGAGACCCAGTACTTC. It codes for CASSEGLAEETQYF.

This chain joins TRBV27 and TRBJ2-1, with 13 bases lining up with TRBD2. The CDR3 loop spans 16 amino acids. After removal of 4 bases from V and 9 bases from J, the junction contained 9 bases not matched to a gene. Germline CDR1 reads MNHEY; CDR2 reads SMNVEV (reference sequence). The CDR3 sequence: CASSSTSGRAIFEQFF. CDR3 DNA: TGTGCCAGCAGTTCCACTAGCGGGAGGGCTATTTTTGAGCAGTTCTTC.

V and J are TRBV4-1 and TRBJ2-1; maybe TRBD1 (5 bases). V was cut by 1 base and J by 8 bases, with 18 bases left in between. Germline loops: CDR1 MGHRA, CDR2 YSYEKL. The length of the CDR3 is 16 residues. CDR3 amino acids: CASSQGRGGRSDEQFF. CDR3 DNA sequence: TGCGCCAGCAGCCAAGGAAGGGGTGGTCGGTCGGATGAGCAGTTCTTC.

The chain links TRBV29-1 to TRBJ2-3, with a weak D call TRBD2 (5 bases). Trimming took 5 bases from V and 0 from J, leaving 9 bases between them. The CDR3 covers 13 residues. Looked up from germline, CDR1 is SQVTM and CDR2 is ANQGSEA. In DNA form, the CDR3 reads TGCAGCGTTAGACTATCTAGCACAGATACGCAGTATTTT. This codes for CSVRLSSTDTQYF.

The chain is built from TRBV5-1 and TRBJ1-4; D gene unclear. The CDR3 totals 14 residues. V lost 3 bases and J 7 bases, leaving 13 bases between the germline ends. From germline, CDR1 is SGHRS and CDR2 YFSETQ. This chain's CDR3 is CASSSDARGEKLFF. The CDR3 DNA sequence: TGCGCCAGCAGCTCGGACGCTCGGGGTGAAAAACTGTTTTTT.

This clonotype occurred a few times. The DNA of the CDR3 is TGTGCCAGCAGTGCGACAGAGTACTCTGGAAACACCATATATTTT. Translating it yields CASSATEYSGNTIYF. The chain links TRBV2 to TRBJ1-3, with D perhaps TRBD1 (5 bases). Germline CDR1 reads SNHLY; CDR2 reads FYNNEI. The CDR3 contains 15 residues. V lost 4 bases and J 0 bases, leaving 10 bases between the germline ends.

As to this clonotype: In this CDR3 the conserved last residue, phenylalanine or tryptophan, is missing, so a read error is likely. The DNA is omitted, as the CDR3 cannot be located on it reliably, and the CDR3 follows TCRdb's listing. The rearrangement uses TRBV5-1 and TRBJ1-1; the table's D call of TRBD1 was not tested on the DNA. A total of 13 residues make up the CDR3, ends included. Germline V lookup: CDR1 SGHRS, CDR2 YFSETQ. The chain's CDR3 is CASSLGGQGAFII.

In this sample, this clonotype turned up many times. V usage is TRBV10-3 and J usage is TRBJ2-1, with 8 bases identical to TRBD2. The CDR3 is made up of 15 amino acids. The J segment lost 1 base and the V segment lost 6 bases, leaving 5 bases of the junction unmatched. The germline V gene has CDR1 ENHRY and CDR2 SYGVKD. The CDR3 loop reads CAISPGLGSYNEQFF. In DNA form, the CDR3 reads TGTGCCATCAGCCCGGGACTAGGTTCCTACAATGAGCAGTTCTTC.

J is TRBJ2-2 and V is TRBV5-1; a possible D gene is TRBD1 (6 bases). The germline V and J ends were trimmed by 3 bases and 11 bases, with 11 bases remaining between them. The CDR3 sequence is 12 residues long. The germline V gene encodes CDR1 SGHRS and CDR2 YFSETQ. The CDR3 coding sequence is TGCGCCAGCAGCTGGGATGGGACAGAGCTGTTTTTT. Its protein is CASSWDGTELFF.

This chain connects TRBV20-1 to TRBJ2-3, with D possibly being TRBD2 (6 bases). Germline lookup yields CDR1 DFQATT and CDR2 SNEGSKA (reference sequence). V gave up 4 bases and J gave up 6 bases, with 20 bases separating them. The CDR3 has 15 amino acids. The CDR3 region is CSAISGAEVVDTQYF. In DNA form, the CDR3 reads TGCAGTGCTATTAGCGGTGCAGAGGTAGTTGATACGCAGTATTTT.

The J gene is TRBJ2-3, the V gene TRBV2; no clear D gene. Germline V gene lookup returns CDR1 SNHLY and CDR2 FYNNEI. This CDR3 has 17 amino acids. Trimming pared 0 bases from V and 0 bases from J, leaving 13 bases between. The CDR3 region has the DNA TGTGCCAGCAGTGAAGCCCCTAGTCAGTTCAGCACAGATACGCAGTATTTT. Protein sequence: CASSEAPSQFSTDTQYF.

The chain couples TRBV6-1 to TRBJ2-7; 8 bases match TRBD2. The trim removed 7 bases at V and 6 bases at J, leaving 11 bases unmatched. The CDR3 consists of 14 residues. Germline CDR1 is MNHNS and CDR2 is SASEGT. Here the CDR3 reads CASTIGRDGREQYF. The CDR3 DNA follows: TGTGCCAGCACTATCGGGAGGGACGGTCGCGAGCAGTACTTC.

This clonotype was picked up one time. This rearrangement joins TRBV29-1 to TRBJ1-1, with no clear D. V lost 4 bases, J lost 3 bases, and 6 bases lay in between. The CDR3 totals 11 residues. Germline V CDR1 and CDR2: SQVTM, ANQGSEA. CDR3 DNA sequence: TGCAGCGTTGTCGGAGACACTGAAGCTTTCTTT. It translates to CSVVGDTEAFF.

The rearrangement joins TRBV4-1 to TRBJ1-2; 7 bases are a match to TRBD1. The CDR3 runs to 12 residues. Per the germline V gene, CDR1 is MGHRA and CDR2 is YSYEKL. The V segment lost 3 bases and the J segment 8 bases; nucleotides outside the gene matches: 3. The CDR3 DNA reads TGCGCCAGCAGCCACTTGACAGGGGGCTACACCTTC. The encoded protein is CASSHLTGGYTF.

This clonotype was observed a few times. The rearrangement joins TRBV28 to TRBJ2-4; 10 bases are a match to TRBD2. J was trimmed by 7 bases and V by 9 bases; bases with no gene match: 15. CDR1 MDHEN and CDR2 SYDVKM come from the germline V gene. The CDR3 has 16 amino acids. This chain's CDR3 is CASTSLAGLNPNIQYF. Here the CDR3 DNA reads TGTGCCAGTACTTCACTAGCGGGACTAAATCCCAACATTCAGTACTTC.

The J gene is TRBJ1-1, the V gene TRBV5-1; D uncertain. Germline V gives CDR1 SGHRS, CDR2 YFSETQ. The CDR3 is 13 amino acids. Trimming cost V 2 bases and J 5 bases, with 10 bases left between them. CDR3 in amino acids: CASSFSLGTEAFF. CDR3 nucleotides: TGCGCCAGCAGCTTCTCGCTGGGGACTGAAGCTTTCTTT.